This TCR beta chain stems from a study of cytomegalovirus exposure and HLA in healthy donors. V shed 0 bases, J shed 4 bases, and the junction held 0 bases outside the gene matches. Germline V lookup: CDR1 WSHSY, CDR2 SAAADI. This CDR3 region has 15 residues. It was with 60 Vbeta and 13 Jbeta primers that the PCR ran. The assay was immunoSEQ multiplex PCR, and TCRdb's table has in-frame clones only and misses some. The ten most abundant clones cover over 9% of a sample with tens of thousands of clones. The source is a woman between 25 and 40 years old in good health and CMV-seropositive. This rearrangement joins TRBV10-2 to TRBJ1-5; 10 bases match TRBD1. Sequences were obtained from PBMCs. The CDR3 protein is CASSESGQGNQPQHF. The CDR3 DNA is TGCGCCAGCAGTGAGTCGGGACAGGGGAATCAGCCCCAGCATTTT.